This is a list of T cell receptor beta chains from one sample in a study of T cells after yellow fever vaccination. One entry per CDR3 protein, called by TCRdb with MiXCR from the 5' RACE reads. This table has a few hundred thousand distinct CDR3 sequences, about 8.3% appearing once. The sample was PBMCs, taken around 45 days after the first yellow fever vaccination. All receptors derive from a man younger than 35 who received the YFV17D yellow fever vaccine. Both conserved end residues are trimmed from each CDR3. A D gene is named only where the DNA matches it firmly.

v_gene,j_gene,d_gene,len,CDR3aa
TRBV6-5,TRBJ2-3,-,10,ASSGSGDTQY
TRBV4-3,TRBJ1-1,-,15,ASRQEGRGRLNTEAF
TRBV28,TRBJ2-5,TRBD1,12,ASSPGTAQETQY
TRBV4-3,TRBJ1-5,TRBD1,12,ASSDRVQGQPQH
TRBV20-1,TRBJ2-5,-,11,SARDRGGETQY
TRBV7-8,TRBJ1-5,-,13,ASSLDWVRGQPQH
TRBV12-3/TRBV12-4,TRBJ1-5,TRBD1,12,ASSPGTGRQPQH
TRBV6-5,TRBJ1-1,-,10,ASSYSDTEAF
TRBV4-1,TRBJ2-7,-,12,ASSQGPYIAEQY
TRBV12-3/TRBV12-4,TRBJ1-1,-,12,ASRPTDMSTEAF
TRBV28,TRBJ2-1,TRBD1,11,ATHGTAINEQF
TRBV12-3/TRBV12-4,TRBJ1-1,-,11,ASTWTANTEAF
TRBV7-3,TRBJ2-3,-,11,ASSYGQRQAQY
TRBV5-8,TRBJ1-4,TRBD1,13,ASSPGQGINEKLF
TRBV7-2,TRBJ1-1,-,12,ASSQQGSKAEAF
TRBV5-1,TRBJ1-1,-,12,ASSLGSGRTEAF
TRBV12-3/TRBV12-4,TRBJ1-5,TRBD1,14,ASSSRGQGGYQPQH
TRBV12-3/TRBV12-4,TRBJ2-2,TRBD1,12,ATLDRGIRTELF
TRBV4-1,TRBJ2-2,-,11,ASSPSGAGELF
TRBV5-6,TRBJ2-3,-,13,ASSLEPSSTDTQY
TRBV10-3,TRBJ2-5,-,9,AIRVEETQY
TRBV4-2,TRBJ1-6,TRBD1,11,ASSQTGNSPLH
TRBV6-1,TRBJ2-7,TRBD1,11,ASKYRGRIEQY
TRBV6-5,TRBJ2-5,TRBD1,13,ASNLGQGGWETQY
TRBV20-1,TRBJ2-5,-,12,SAPRPSPGETQY
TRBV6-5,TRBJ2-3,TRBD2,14,ASSYSAGGPPDTQY
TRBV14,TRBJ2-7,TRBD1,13,ASSQVGGTGDEQY
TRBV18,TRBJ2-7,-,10,ASSPTSYEQY
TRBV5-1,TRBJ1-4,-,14,ASSDPRTVANEKLF
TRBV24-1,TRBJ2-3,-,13,ATSDKAAGTDTQY
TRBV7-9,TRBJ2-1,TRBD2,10,ASSPISGFQF
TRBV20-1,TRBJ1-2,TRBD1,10,SASPTGVGYT
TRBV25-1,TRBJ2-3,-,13,ASSEYTGDTDTQY